The T cell receptor (beta chain) described here comes from a study of shared clonotypes between healthy human individuals. Broader study findings: In general, naive subsets displayed greater estimated richness than memory subsets did.

Notes on this clone: Antigen unknown.

CDR1 and CDR2 from the germline V gene are SGHAT and FQNNGV. Trimming took 1 base from V and 3 from J, leaving 13 bases between them. The CDR3 consists of 15 residues. The data were produced by immunoSEQ multiplex PCR, yet TCRdb's version contains in-frame clones alone and is incomplete. The sample has around 300,000 clones; roughly 84% are singletons. Input material: memory CD8+ T cells sorted from blood. Indicated subset: CD45RO+ cells pooled with CCR7-negative TemRA cells. This TCR was recovered from a man aged 18 to 30 in good health. The V gene is TRBV11-2, the J gene TRBJ2-7, with D tentatively TRBD1 (5 bases). The CDR3 DNA is TGTGCCAGCAGCTTAGTTATAGGGGTCTTCTACGAGCAGTACTTC. It is translated as CASSLVIGVFYEQYF.